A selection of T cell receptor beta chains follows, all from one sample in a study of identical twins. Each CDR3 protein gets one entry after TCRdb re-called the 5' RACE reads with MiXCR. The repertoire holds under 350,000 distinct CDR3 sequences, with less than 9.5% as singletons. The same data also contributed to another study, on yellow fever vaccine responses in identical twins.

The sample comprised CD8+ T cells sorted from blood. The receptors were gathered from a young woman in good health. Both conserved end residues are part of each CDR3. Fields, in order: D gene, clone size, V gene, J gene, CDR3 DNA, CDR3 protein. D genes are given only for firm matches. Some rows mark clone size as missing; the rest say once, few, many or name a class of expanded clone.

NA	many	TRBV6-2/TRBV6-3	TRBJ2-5	TGTGCCAGCAGTTCAAACAGGGCGGAGACCCAGTACTTC	CASSSNRAETQYF
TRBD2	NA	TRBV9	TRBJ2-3	TGTGCCAGCAGCGCAAGCGGGGGGATCACAGATACGCAGTATTTT	CASSASGGITDTQYF
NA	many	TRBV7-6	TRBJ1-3	TGTGCCAGCAGGGGTCTTTTAGGGGACCTATATTTT	CASRGLLGDLYF
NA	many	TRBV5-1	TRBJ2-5	TGCGCCAGCAGATCCGGGAACCAAGAGACCCAGTACTTC	CASRSGNQETQYF
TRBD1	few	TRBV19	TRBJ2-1	TGTGCCAGTAGTATGAGGGACAGATACAATGAGCAGTTCTTC	CASSMRDRYNEQFF
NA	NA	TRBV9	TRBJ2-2	TGTGCCAGCAACAGCTACAGTGCGAACACCGGGGAGCTGTTTTTT	CASNSYSANTGELFF
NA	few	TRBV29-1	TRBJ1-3	TGCAGCGCCCGGGAGTTCGACTCTGGAAACACCATATATTTT	CSAREFDSGNTIYF
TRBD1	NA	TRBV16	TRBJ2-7	TGTGCCAGCAGCCTACCCGGCCAGGGGGCCGTTGAGCAGTACTTC	CASSLPGQGAVEQYF
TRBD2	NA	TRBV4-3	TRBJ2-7	TGCGCCAGCAGCCAAGATCAGGGAGGGGCCTACGAGCAGTACTTC	CASSQDQGGAYEQYF
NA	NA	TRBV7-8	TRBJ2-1	TGTGCCAGCAGCTTAGCAGATGCGGGCCTGGGCGAGCAGTTCTTC	CASSLADAGLGEQFF
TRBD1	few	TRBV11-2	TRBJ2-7	TGTGCCAGCAGCAGCTGGTCGGGACAGGAGAGCTCCTACGAGCAGTACTTC	CASSSWSGQESSYEQYF
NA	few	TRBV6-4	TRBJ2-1	TGTGCCAGCAGTGAAGGACCCGCGACTGAGCAGTTCTTC	CASSEGPATEQFF
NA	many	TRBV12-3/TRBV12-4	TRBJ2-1	TGTGCCAGCAGGGCCGGTTATGAGCAGTTCTTC	CASRAGYEQFF
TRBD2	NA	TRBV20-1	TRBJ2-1	TGCAGTGCGGCGACTAGCGGGAACCTCAATGAGCAGTTCTTC	CSAATSGNLNEQFF
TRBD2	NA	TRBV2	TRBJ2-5	TGTGCCAGCAGTGAGATAGCGGGGAGCCAAGAGACCCAGTACTTC	CASSEIAGSQETQYF
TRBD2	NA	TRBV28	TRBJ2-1	TGTGCCAGCAGTTCCATTATTGGGACTAGCTTCGATGAGCAGTTCTTC	CASSSIIGTSFDEQFF
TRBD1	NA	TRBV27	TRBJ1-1	TGTGCCAGCCAGACAGGGATGAACACTGAAGCTTTCTTT	CASQTGMNTEAFF
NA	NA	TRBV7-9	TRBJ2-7	TGTGCCAGCAACGGGGGTCCGTACGAGCAGTACTTC	CASNGGPYEQYF
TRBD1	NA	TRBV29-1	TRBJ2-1	TGCAGCGTTGGGTTGGGACAGGGGATTGTTGAGCAGTTCTTC	CSVGLGQGIVEQFF
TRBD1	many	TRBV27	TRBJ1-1	TGTGCCAGCAGACCAGGACAGGGCTTCTTGGCTTTCTTT	CASRPGQGFLAFF
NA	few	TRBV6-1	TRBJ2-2	TGTGCCAGCAGTACCCCCTCGGGGGCGAACACCGGGGAGCTGTTTTTT	CASSTPSGANTGELFF
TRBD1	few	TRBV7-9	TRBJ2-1	TGTGCCAGCAGCTTAGGGAGCGGGACAGGGTTATACAATGAGCAGTTCTTC	CASSLGSGTGLYNEQFF
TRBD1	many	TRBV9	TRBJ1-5	TGTGCCAGCAGCAGCGGGACAGAAGTTGGTCAGCCCCAGCATTTT	CASSSGTEVGQPQHF
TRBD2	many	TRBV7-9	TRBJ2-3	TGTGCCAGCAGCCCCAGACTAGCGGGGAGCACAGATACGCAGTATTTT	CASSPRLAGSTDTQYF
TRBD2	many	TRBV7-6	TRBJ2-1	TGTGCCAGCAGCTTTAGGCTAGCGGGGGACTACAATGAGCAGTTCTTC	CASSFRLAGDYNEQFF
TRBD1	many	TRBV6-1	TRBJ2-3	TGTGCCAGCAGCACTACAGGGGACCTTCTGGATACGCAGTATTTT	CASSTTGDLLDTQYF
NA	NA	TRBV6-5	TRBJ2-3	TGTGCCAGCAGTTATGGTGCAGCCAGCACAGATACGCAGTATTTT	CASSYGAASTDTQYF
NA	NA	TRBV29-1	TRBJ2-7	TGCAGCGTTCCCGGGGGAAAGGGCGAGCAGTACTTC	CSVPGGKGEQYF
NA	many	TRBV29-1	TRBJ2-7	TGCAGCGTTGAATCCCGCGGGACGGAGAGTTACGAGCAGTACTTC	CSVESRGTESYEQYF
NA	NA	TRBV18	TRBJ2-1	TGTGCCAGCTCACCTTCGGACGCGGGCTTTGACAATGAGCAGTTCTTC	CASSPSDAGFDNEQFF
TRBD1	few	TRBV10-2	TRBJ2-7	TGCGCCAGCAGTGGGACAGGGAGAGTGTACGAGCAGTACTTC	CASSGTGRVYEQYF
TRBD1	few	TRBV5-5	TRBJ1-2	TGTGCCAGCAGCTGGGGACAGTATGGCTACACCTTC	CASSWGQYGYTF
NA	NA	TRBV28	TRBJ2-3	TGTGCCAGCAGCGAGGACTCCCTATATTCAGATACGCAGTATTTT	CASSEDSLYSDTQYF
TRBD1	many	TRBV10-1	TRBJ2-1	TGCGCCAGCACCGGGACAGGGGGCAATGAGCAGTTCTTC	CASTGTGGNEQFF
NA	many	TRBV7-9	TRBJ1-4	TGTGCCAGCAGCTTGGACGGGACGGGAAAACTGTTTTTT	CASSLDGTGKLFF
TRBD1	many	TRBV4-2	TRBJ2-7	TGTGCCAGCAGCCAGGGACAGGCCTACGAGCAGTACTTC	CASSQGQAYEQYF
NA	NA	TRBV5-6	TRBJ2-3	TGTGCCAGCAGCTTAAAACGAAGCCGGGGGTATATCACAGATACGCAGTATTTT	CASSLKRSRGYITDTQYF
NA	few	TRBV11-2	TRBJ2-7	TGTGCCAGCAGCTTAGATCTCGTAAGCGGCTTATACGAGCAGTACTTC	CASSLDLVSGLYEQYF
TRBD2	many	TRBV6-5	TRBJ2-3	TGTGCCAGCAGTCTACTAGCGGGGGGGCCAACAGATACGCAGTATTTT	CASSLLAGGPTDTQYF
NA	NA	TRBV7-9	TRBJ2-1	TGTGCCAGCAGCTTAAATCGCGGCTCCTACAATGAGCAGTTCTTC	CASSLNRGSYNEQFF